These 3 T cell receptor beta chains were all obtained from the same sample, sequenced in a study of Tregs in tolerant kidney transplant recipients (dated by TCRdb to between 2018 and 2021). Antigen specificity for these receptors is unknown. The method was the immunoSEQ multiplex PCR assay. TCRdb took this table from immuneACCESS and kept in-frame rearrangements with V and J called. Such tables lack part of the clones; where checked against another copy, unresolved V genes explain under half of the gap, and the rest is unexplained. This sample is represented by around 16,000 clones; about two thirds of them were singletons. Around 3.5% of the sample is taken by the ten largest. The sample taken for sequencing was Tregs from blood cultured with allogeneic cells. The receptors were gathered from a human donor in good health.

This sequence joins TRBV5-1 and TRBJ2-7; D is uncertain. The CDR3 contains 14 residues. V was clipped by 6 bases and J by 0 bases, with 13 bases between them. Germline CDR1 reads SGHRS; CDR2 reads YFSETQ. Here the CDR3 reads CASKLTAPSYEQYF. CDR3 in DNA: TGCGCCAGCAAGCTCACAGCGCCCTCCTACGAGCAGTACTTC.

CDR3 in amino acids: CATKDRQGAYNEQFF. CDR3 sequence (DNA): TGTGCCACCAAAGATAGACAGGGGGCGTATAATGAGCAGTTCTTC. The V and J genes are TRBV15 and TRBJ2-1; 10 bases match TRBD1. V shed 7 bases and J 7 bases; nucleotides not matched to a gene: 10. The CDR3 is 15 amino acids. Germline V gene lookup returns CDR1 LNHNV and CDR2 YYDKDF (reference sequence).

This CDR3 reads CASSLAWYASQAFF. Written as DNA, the CDR3 is TGTGCCAGCAGCTTAGCCTGGTATGCCTCGCAAGCTTTCTTT. V gene TRBV7-8 combines with J gene TRBJ1-1; D uncertain. V was pared by 0 bases and J by 9 bases, with 14 bases between. The CDR3 contains 14 residues. The germline CDR1 and CDR2 sequences are SGHVS and FQNEAQ.